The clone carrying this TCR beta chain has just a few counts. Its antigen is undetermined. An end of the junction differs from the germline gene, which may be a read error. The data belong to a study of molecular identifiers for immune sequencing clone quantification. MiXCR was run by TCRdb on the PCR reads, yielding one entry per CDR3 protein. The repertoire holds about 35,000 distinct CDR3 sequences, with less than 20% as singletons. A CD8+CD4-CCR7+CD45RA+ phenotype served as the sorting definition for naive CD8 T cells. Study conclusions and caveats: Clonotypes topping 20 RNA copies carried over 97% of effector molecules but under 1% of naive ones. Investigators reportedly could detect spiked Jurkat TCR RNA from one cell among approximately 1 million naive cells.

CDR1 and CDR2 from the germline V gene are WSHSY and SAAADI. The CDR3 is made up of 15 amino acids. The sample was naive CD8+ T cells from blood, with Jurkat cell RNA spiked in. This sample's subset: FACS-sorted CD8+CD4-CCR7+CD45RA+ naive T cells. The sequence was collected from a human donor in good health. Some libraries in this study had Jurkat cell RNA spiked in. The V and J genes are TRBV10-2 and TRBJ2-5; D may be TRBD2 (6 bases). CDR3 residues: CTSSEDAGLGETQYF. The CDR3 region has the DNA TGCACCAGCAGTGAGGATGCGGGACTGGGAGAGACCCAGTACTTC.